This T cell receptor (beta chain) was recovered during a study of graft-versus-host responses after intestinal transplantation. The wider study: Recipients had multivisceral, liver-intestinal, or isolated intestinal transplants.

Concerning this clone: Its antigen is currently unknown.

TCRdb's copy holds only in-frame clones and misses some; the assay was immunoSEQ multiplex PCR. The top ten clones hold 0.83% of a sample with more than 85,000 clones, roughly 80% of them seen once. Between the trimmed V and J ends, which lost 3 bases and 7 bases, there was a span of 13 bases. Germline V gene lookup returns CDR1 LNHDA and CDR2 SQIVND (reference sequence). The CDR3 runs 14 residues. Study-wide results and caveats: Subjects displaying graft-donor T cell macrochimerism possessed elevated graft-versus-host to host-versus-graft clonal ratios inside allografts. GvH clones were identified in recipient marrow, with some first appearing in ileum or blood.

The gene calls are TRBV19 and TRBJ2-1; D remains unclear. The sequenced sample was unstimulated CD4+ T cells sorted from spleen or lymph node cells, obtained before intestinal transplant. This sequence originates from a human donor who received an intestinal transplant. CDR3 region: CASSMNRPGNEQFF. As DNA, the CDR3 is TGTGCCAGTAGTATGAACCGACCGGGTAATGAGCAGTTCTTC.